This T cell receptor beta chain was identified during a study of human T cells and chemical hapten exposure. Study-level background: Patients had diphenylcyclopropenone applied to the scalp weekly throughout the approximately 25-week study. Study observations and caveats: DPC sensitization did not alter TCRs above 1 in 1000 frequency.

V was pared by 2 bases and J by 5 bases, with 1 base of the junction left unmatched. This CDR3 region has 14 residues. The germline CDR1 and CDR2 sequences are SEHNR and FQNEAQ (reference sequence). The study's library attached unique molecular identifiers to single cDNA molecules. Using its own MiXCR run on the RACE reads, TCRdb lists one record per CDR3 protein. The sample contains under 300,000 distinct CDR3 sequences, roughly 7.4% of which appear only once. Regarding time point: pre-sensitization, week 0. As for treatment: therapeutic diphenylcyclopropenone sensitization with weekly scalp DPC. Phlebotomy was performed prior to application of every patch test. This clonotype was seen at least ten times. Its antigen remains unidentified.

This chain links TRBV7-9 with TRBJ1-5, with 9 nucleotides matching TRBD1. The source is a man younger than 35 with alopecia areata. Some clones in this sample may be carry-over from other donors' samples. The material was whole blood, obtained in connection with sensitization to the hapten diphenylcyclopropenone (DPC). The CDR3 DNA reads TGTGCCAGCAGCTTAACAGGGGGCGATCAGCCCCAGCATTTT. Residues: CASSLTGGDQPQHF.